Each of the 14 T cell receptor beta chains below was sequenced from the same sample in a study of tumor-infiltrating lymphocytes in primary liver carcinoma. Bulk tissue was left unsorted, and RNA and DNA were co-extracted from about 19-30 mg of it. Production of TCR beta cDNA used approximately 480 ng total RNA together with a constant-region primer. It was through three nested multiplex PCR rounds of slightly modified ARM-PCR that TCR beta libraries arose. TRBV1-TRBV30 forward primers and a C-beta reverse primer were used in the first two PCR rounds, which each ran for about 9 cycles. MiXCR, applied by TCRdb to the multiplex PCR reads, yields one record per CDR3 protein. The sample includes approximately 30,000 distinct CDR3 sequences, about 71% of them seen just once. Sequencing was performed on liver tumor tissue from sampling region 3. Documented subset: tumor region T3, left-lateral pole. Receptor source: a woman aged 25 to 39 with primary liver carcinoma and hepatitis B virus infection.

V is TRBV30 and J is TRBJ2-1; D gene ambiguous. Germline values: CDR1 GTSNPN, CDR2 SVGIG (reference sequence). This CDR3 is 12 amino acids long. The CDR3 loop reads CIWNDFYNEQFF. As DNA, the CDR3 is TGTATCTGGAACGACTTCTACAATGAGCAGTTCTTC.

This clonotype is labeled as large. V gene TRBV28 combines with J gene TRBJ1-5; 8 nucleotides match TRBD1. Germline CDR1 is MDHEN and CDR2 is SYDVKM. The junction had 6 bases not matched to a gene; V was cut back by 5 bases and J by 12 bases. The CDR3 has 12 amino acids. Written as DNA, the CDR3 is TGTGCCAGCAGTGTCTCCGGGACAGGCCAGCATTTT. It codes for CASSVSGTGQHF.

The V and J genes are TRBV20-1 and TRBJ1-2; TRBD1 is a possible D gene (6 bases). This CDR3 comprises 16 residues. Germline CDR1 reads DFQATT; CDR2 reads SNEGSKA (reference sequence). Trimming cost V 0 bases and J 8 bases, with 22 bases left between them. This CDR3 reads CSARDYLYRVGEGYTF. In nucleotides, the CDR3 is TGCAGTGCTAGAGATTACTTATACAGGGTAGGAGAAGGCTACACCTTC.

As regards this clonotype: This may arise from a read error, as a much more abundant clone is one base away. The V gene is TRBV11-2, the J gene TRBJ2-5; 8 bases align to TRBD2. The CDR3 spans 15 residues. Germline V gene sequence: CDR1 SGHAT, CDR2 FQNNGV. Trimming cost V 3 bases and J 1 base; bases outside gene matches: 4. CDR3 sequence (DNA): TGTGCCAGCAGCTTGGGACTAGTGATCCAAGAGACCCAGTACTTC. Translated, it gives CASSLGLVIQETQYF. The entire variable domain, with the rest obtained from reference TRBV11-2 and TRBJ2-5, is as follows: EAGVAQSPRYKIIEKRQSVAFWCNPISGHATLYWYQQILGQGPKLLIQFQNNGVVDDSQLPKDRFSAERLKGVDSTLKIQPAKLEDSAVYLCASSLGLVIQETQYFGPGTRLLVL.

This clonotype was found once. The CDR3 carries no conserved terminal phenylalanine or tryptophan, so it likely arises from a read error. The DNA is left out, because the CDR3 cannot be placed on it with certainty; the CDR3 is given as TCRdb lists it. The chain carries TRBV14 and TRBJ1-1. CDR1 is SGHDN, CDR2 FVKESK, per germline. The CDR3 contains 12 residues when both ends are counted. CDR3 amino acids: CASSQSGSVTFC.

Points on this clonotype: Lacking the conserved final phenylalanine or tryptophan, this CDR3 likely reflects a read error. No DNA is shown, since the ends of the CDR3 on it are uncertain; the CDR3 is the one TCRdb lists. The chain has TRBV11-2 and TRBJ1-3. The length of the CDR3 is 13 amino acids, counting both ends. Germline CDR1 SGHAT, CDR2 FQNNGV. CDR3 sequence reads: CASSLPAGNTVYS.

Of note for this clonotype: An end of the junction does not agree with germline; a read error may underlie this. The gene calls are TRBV11-1 and TRBJ2-2; tentative D call: TRBD2 (5 bases). The CDR3 spans 14 residues. In germline, CDR1 is SGHAT, CDR2 FQDESV (reference sequence). CDR3 protein: CASIPSLDTGELFF. DNA for the CDR3: TGTGCCAGCATACCGAGTCTTGACACCGGGGAGCTTTTTTTT.

The table lists this clonotype with a count of one. The junction departs from germline at one end; a sequencing error may be responsible. The V and J genes are TRBV6-1 and TRBJ2-2; possibly TRBD1 or TRBD2 for D (6 bases each). The germline V gene has CDR1 MNHNS and CDR2 SASEGT. This CDR3 contains 19 residues. The CDR3 nucleotides are TGTACCAGCAGTGAAACCCTTCCCGGGGGCGCCACGAACACCGGGGAGCTGTTCTTT. Translated: CTSSETLPGGATNTGELFF.

Concerning this clonotype: Germline and junction disagree at one end, which may indicate a read error. This chain connects TRBV10-3 to TRBJ2-5, with unresolved D. From germline, CDR1 is ENHRY and CDR2 SYGVKD. The CDR3 runs to 15 residues. The CDR3 here is CVISESATIQKTQYF. CDR3 coding DNA: TGTGTCATCAGTGAGTCGGCTACCATACAAAAGACCCAGTACTTC.

The sample holds many counts of this clonotype. The J gene is TRBJ2-5, the V gene TRBV5-1; possible D gene TRBD2, 5 bases. The CDR3 spans 14 residues. V shed 4 bases and J shed 3 bases, with 13 bases lying between them. CDR1 is SGHRS and CDR2 is YFSETQ in the germline V gene. CDR3 DNA: TGCGCCAGCAGCACACTTCCCGGGGAAGAGACCCAGTACTTC. Translating gives CASSTLPGEETQYF.

For this clonotype: One junction end disagrees with the germline gene, perhaps due to a read error. CDR3: CASRLYPYTEAFF. In DNA, the CDR3 is TGTGCTAGCAGGCTTTACCCCTACACTGAAGCTTTCTTT. V usage is TRBV28 and J usage is TRBJ1-1; no reliable D call. The CDR3 has 13 residues. Germline-derived CDR1 and CDR2 are MDHEN and SYDVKM.

As for this clonotype: One end of the junction varies from germline; a read error may be responsible. The chain recombines TRBV6-5 with TRBJ2-7; perhaps TRBD1 as D (6 bases). The length of the CDR3 is 15 residues. CDR1 and CDR2 from the germline V gene are MNHEY and SVGAGI. The CDR3 DNA sequence: TGTACCAGCAGTTACGAGGACAGCAGCTCCTACGAGCAGTATTTC. It yields the protein CTSSYEDSSSYEQYF.

Regarding this clonotype: A junction boundary mismatches the germline segment, possibly from a read error. The chain combines TRBV6-5 with TRBJ2-7, with D perhaps matching TRBD1 (6 bases). Germline V gives CDR1 MNHEY, CDR2 SVGAGI. The CDR3 consists of 15 residues. CDR3 coding DNA: TGTGCCAGCAGTTACGAGGACAGCAGCTACTACAAGCAGTACTTC. As protein: CASSYEDSSYYKQYF.

This clonotype was seen only a few times. One base away lies a much larger clone, so this may be a sequencing read error. The CDR3 coding sequence is TGTGCCAGCAGCTCAACGTCGGGCGCCCCCGGGGACACTGAAGCTTTCTTT. It codes for CASSSTSGAPGDTEAFF. V gene TRBV11-1 combines with J gene TRBJ1-1, with D hard to call. Germline loops: CDR1 SGHAT, CDR2 FQDESV (reference sequence). CDR3 length: 17 residues. Trimming stripped 4 bases from V and 3 bases from J, with 21 bases between.